The clone carrying this TCR beta chain was counted only a few times. Its antigen is not known. The CDR3 totals 12 residues. V was clipped by 1 base and J by 2 bases, with 6 bases between them. Germline V gene data show CDR1 as GTSNPN and CDR2 as SVGIG (reference sequence). The source of the sample is a study of T-cell memory formation after mild COVID-19. Whole-study findings and limits: Chiefly within CM and EM were the contracting CD4+ clones; CD8+ ones were within EMRA.

TCRdb re-called the 5' RACE reads with MiXCR, one entry per CDR3 protein. The sample has some 130,000 distinct CDR3 sequences, around 15% seen once. The receptor's source is a man aged 18-30 years who had mild COVID-19 (a few samples of this study predate the infection). Cell type and time point are not known. The sequenced sample was PBMCs or a T cell subset sorted from them (not recorded which). This rearrangement joins TRBV30 to TRBJ2-7; no reliable D call. CDR3: CAWSGQTYEQYF. The DNA for the CDR3 is TGTGCCTGGAGTGGACAAACCTACGAGCAGTACTTC.